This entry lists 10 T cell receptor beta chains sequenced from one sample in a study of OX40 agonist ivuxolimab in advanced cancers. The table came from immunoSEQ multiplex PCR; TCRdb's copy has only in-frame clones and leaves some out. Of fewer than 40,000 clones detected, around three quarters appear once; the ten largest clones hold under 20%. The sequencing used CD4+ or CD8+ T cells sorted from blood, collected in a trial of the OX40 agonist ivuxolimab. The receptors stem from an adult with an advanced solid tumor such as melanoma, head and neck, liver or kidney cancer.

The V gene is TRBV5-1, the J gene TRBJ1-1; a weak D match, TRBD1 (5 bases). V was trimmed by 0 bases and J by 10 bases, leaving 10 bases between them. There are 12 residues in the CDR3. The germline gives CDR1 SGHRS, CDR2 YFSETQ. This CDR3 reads CASSLAGVGAFF. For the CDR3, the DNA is TGCGCCAGCAGCTTGGCGGGGGTGGGAGCTTTCTTT.

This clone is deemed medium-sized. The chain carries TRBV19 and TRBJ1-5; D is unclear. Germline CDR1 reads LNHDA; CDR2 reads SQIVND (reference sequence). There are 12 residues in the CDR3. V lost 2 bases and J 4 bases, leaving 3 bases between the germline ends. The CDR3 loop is CASSIWNQPQHF. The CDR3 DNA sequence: TGTGCCAGTAGTATATGGAATCAGCCCCAGCATTTT.

CDR3 sequence (DNA): TGTGCCAGTATTGGCCCCCGGGACCGGAACACCGGGGAGCTGTTTTTT. Amino acid sequence: CASIGPRDRNTGELFF. The rearrangement links TRBV19 to TRBJ2-2, with D perhaps assigned TRBD1 or TRBD2 (5 bases each). Germline-derived CDR1 and CDR2 are LNHDA and SQIVND (reference sequence). The CDR3 spans 16 residues. V lost 7 bases, J lost 1 base, and 16 bases lay in between.

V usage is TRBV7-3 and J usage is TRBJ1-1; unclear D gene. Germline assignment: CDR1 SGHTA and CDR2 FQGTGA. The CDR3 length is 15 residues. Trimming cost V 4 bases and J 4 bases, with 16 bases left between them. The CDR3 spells CASSSQTQPGTEAFF. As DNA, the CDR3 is TGTGCCAGCAGCTCCCAGACACAACCGGGCACTGAAGCTTTCTTT.

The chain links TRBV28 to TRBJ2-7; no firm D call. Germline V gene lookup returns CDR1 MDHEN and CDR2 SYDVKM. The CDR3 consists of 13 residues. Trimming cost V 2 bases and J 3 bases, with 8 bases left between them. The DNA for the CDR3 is TGTGCCAGCAGTTTAAATCCAAACTACGAGCAGTACGTC. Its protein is CASSLNPNYEQYV.

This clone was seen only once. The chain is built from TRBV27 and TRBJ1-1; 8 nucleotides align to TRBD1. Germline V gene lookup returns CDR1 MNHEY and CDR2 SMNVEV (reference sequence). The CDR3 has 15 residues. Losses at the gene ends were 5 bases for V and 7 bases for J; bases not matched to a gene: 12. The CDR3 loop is CASSGTGGLRSEAFF. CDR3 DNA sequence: TGTGCCAGCAGTGGTACAGGGGGTCTAAGGAGTGAAGCTTTCTTT.

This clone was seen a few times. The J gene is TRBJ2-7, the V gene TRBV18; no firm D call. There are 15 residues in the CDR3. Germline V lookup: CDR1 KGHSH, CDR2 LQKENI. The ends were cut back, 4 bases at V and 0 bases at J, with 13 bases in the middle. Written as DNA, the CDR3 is TGTGCCAGCTCACGGACGGTAACGGGCTCCTACGAGCAGTACTTC. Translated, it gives CASSRTVTGSYEQYF.

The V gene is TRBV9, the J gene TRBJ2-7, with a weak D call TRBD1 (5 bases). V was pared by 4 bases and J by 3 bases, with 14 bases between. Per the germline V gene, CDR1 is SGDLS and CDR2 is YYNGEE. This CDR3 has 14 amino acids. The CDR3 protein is CASSKHGAVYEQYF. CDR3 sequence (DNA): TGTGCCAGCAGCAAACATGGGGCAGTCTACGAGCAGTACTTC. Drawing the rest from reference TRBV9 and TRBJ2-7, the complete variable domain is DSGVTQTPKHLITATGQRVTLRCSPRSGDLSVYWYQQSLDQGLQFLIQYYNGEERAKGNILERFSAQQFPDLHSELNLSSLELGDSALYFCASSKHGAVYEQYFGPGTRLTVT.

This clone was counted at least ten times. This CDR3 reads CASSSTAYGYTF. CDR3 sequence (DNA): TGTGCCAGCAGCTCGACAGCCTATGGCTACACCTTC. This chain links TRBV7-8 with TRBJ1-2, with D possibly TRBD1 on 5 matching bases. Germline V gene data show CDR1 as SGHVS and CDR2 as FQNEAQ. V was trimmed by 4 bases and J by 4 bases, leaving 7 bases between them. This CDR3 comprises 12 residues.

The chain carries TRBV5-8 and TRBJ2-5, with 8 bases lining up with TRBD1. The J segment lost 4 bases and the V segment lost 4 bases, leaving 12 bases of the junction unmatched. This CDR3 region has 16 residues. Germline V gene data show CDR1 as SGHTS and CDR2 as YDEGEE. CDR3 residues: CASSQGQGLNRETQYF. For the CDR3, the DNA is TGTGCCAGCAGCCAAGGACAGGGCTTGAATCGAGAGACCCAGTACTTC.